This T cell receptor beta chain was retrieved from a study of response to subunit inactivated influenza vaccine. Whole-study findings and limits: Each seasonal flu vaccination may recruit only limited new T cells, authors suggested.

Trimming shortened V by 2 bases and J by 12 bases, and 11 bases separated the two germline ends. Looked up from germline, CDR1 is GTSNPN and CDR2 is SVGIG (reference sequence). CDR3 size: 12 residues. In the case of this clonotype: The antigen is undetermined.

TCRdb recomputed calls from the RT-PCR reads with MiXCR, one row per CDR3 protein. The sample has 200,000 to 250,000 distinct CDR3 sequences; approximately 12% are singletons. The V gene is TRBV30, the J gene TRBJ1-6; D ambiguous. The specimen comprised non-naive T cells sorted from PBMCs, sampled 14 to 15 days before vaccination. This sequence originates from a man aged 45-65 years who received an inactivated influenza vaccine. Here the CDR3 reads CAWSTGRGPLHF. The CDR3 DNA reads TGTGCCTGGAGTACCGGGAGAGGACCCCTCCACTTT.